The 20 T cell receptor beta chains reported below all come from one sample, sequenced in a study of CD8 T cells in ankylosing spondylitis. Broader study findings: What seemed typical of ankylosing spondylitis blood was a TCR beta motif built from 8 or 9 highly homologous variants.

MiXCR, applied by TCRdb to the 5' RACE reads, yields one record per CDR3 protein. The sample contains 700,000 or so distinct CDR3 sequences, roughly 20% of which appear only once. Their specific antigens are unknown. The specimen was blood, either unsorted or a sorted T cell fraction (not recorded which). All receptors come from a male donor with ankylosing spondylitis.

This clonotype was observed many times. This sequence joins TRBV28 and TRBJ2-4; 10 bases fit TRBD2. CDR3 length: 17 amino acids. V shed 3 bases and J 1 base; nucleotides not matched to a gene: 6. CDR1 and CDR2 (germline): MDHEN, SYDVKM. CDR3 coding DNA: TGTGCCAGCAGTTTGAGCGGGAGGGCAGCGGCCAAAAACATTCAGTACTTC. The encoded protein is CASSLSGRAAAKNIQYF.

V is TRBV6-1 and J is TRBJ2-3; 8 bases are a match to TRBD1. In germline, CDR1 is MNHNS, CDR2 SASEGT. V dropped 6 bases and J dropped 2; count of bases not matched to a gene: 7. The CDR3 runs to 15 residues. CDR3 loop: CASRGQGAPTDTQYF. DNA of the CDR3: TGTGCCAGCAGAGGCCAGGGGGCACCCACAGATACGCAGTATTTT.

This clonotype was detected only a few times. The chain couples TRBV27 to TRBJ2-7; 8 positions match TRBD1. Germline CDR1 and CDR2: MNHEY and SMNVEV (reference sequence). The CDR3 is made up of 15 amino acids. Unmatched junction bases numbered 7, after V lost 4 bases and J lost 2 bases. CDR3 residues: CASSSSTGATYEQYF. The CDR3 nucleotides are TGTGCCAGCAGTTCGTCGACAGGGGCTACCTACGAGCAGTACTTC.

This chain uses TRBV29-1 with TRBJ1-1, with TRBD1 identical over 11 bases. Germline V gene sequence: CDR1 SQVTM, CDR2 ANQGSEA. This CDR3 is built from 15 residues. The V gene end was trimmed by 6 bases and the J gene end by 3 bases; junction bases not matched to a gene: 9. CDR3 DNA: TGCAGCGTGGTGGACAGGGGGCGTGGGTACACTGAAGCTTTCTTT. Its translation is CSVVDRGRGYTEAFF.

The J gene is TRBJ2-3, the V gene TRBV27, with 10 nucleotides matching TRBD2. The V segment lost 8 bases and the J segment 6 bases; nucleotides outside the gene matches: 8. CDR1 and CDR2 from the germline V gene are MNHEY and SMNVEV (reference sequence). This CDR3 has 14 residues. CDR3 protein: CASEPSGGLDTQYF. As DNA, the CDR3 is TGTGCCAGCGAACCTAGCGGGGGACTTGATACGCAGTATTTT.

There are a few counts of this clonotype. The gene calls are TRBV5-1 and TRBJ2-3; 7 bases line up with TRBD1. Losses at the gene ends were 4 bases for V and 0 bases for J; bases not matched to a gene: 5. The CDR3 spans 15 residues. CDR1 is SGHRS, CDR2 YFSETQ, per germline. This CDR3 reads CASSRRQGSTDTQYF. The CDR3 coding sequence is TGCGCCAGCAGCCGCCGACAGGGTAGCACAGATACGCAGTATTTT. Filled out from reference TRBV5-1 and TRBJ2-3, the complete variable domain reads KAGVTQTPRYLIKTRGQQVTLSCSPISGHRSVSWYQQTPGQGLQFLFEYFSETQRNKGNFPGRFSGRQFSNSRSEMNVSTLELGDSALYLCASSRRQGSTDTQYFGPGTRLTVL.

The V and J genes are TRBV27 and TRBJ2-7; 9 nucleotides align to TRBD2. V lost 3 bases, J lost 2 bases, and 5 bases stayed unmatched. This CDR3 comprises 15 residues. Germline V lookup: CDR1 MNHEY, CDR2 SMNVEV (reference sequence). CDR3 in amino acids: CASSLLAGDTYEQYF. The CDR3 nucleotides are TGTGCCAGCAGTTTGTTAGCGGGGGACACCTACGAGCAGTACTTC.

This chain uses TRBV3-1 with TRBJ2-5; unclear D gene. Germline V gene sequence: CDR1 LGHDT, CDR2 YNNKEL (reference sequence). The CDR3 loop spans 15 amino acids. The V and J ends lost 0 bases and 5 bases respectively, with 13 bases between them. The CDR3 nucleotides are TGTGCCAGCAGCCAAGATCTTGTTCACGGGGAGACCCAGTACTTC. Translation: CASSQDLVHGETQYF.

This chain connects TRBV11-1 to TRBJ2-7; 7 bases match TRBD2. The CDR3 contains 18 residues. V trimming: 6 bases; J trimming: 2 bases; junction bases outside the gene matches: 19. CDR1 and CDR2 (germline): SGHAT, FQDESV (reference sequence). CDR3 DNA sequence: TGTGCCAGCAGTTCCCTCGAAGGTGGGAGGGGAGTTACCTACGAGCAGTACTTC. Its protein product is CASSSLEGGRGVTYEQYF.

The chain joins TRBV20-1 to TRBJ1-2, with D perhaps TRBD1 (6 bases). The germline V gene has CDR1 DFQATT and CDR2 SNEGSKA (reference sequence). The CDR3 is 12 residues long. V shed 2 bases and J shed 6 bases, with 10 bases lying between them. CDR3 in amino acids: CSARFWDNGYTF. CDR3 coding DNA: TGCAGTGCTAGATTCTGGGACAATGGCTACACCTTC.

This clonotype was recorded a few times. The chain carries TRBV7-9 and TRBJ2-5; TRBD1 is a possible D gene (6 bases). Trimming pared 2 bases from V and 1 base from J, leaving 8 bases between. The CDR3 totals 14 residues. From germline, CDR1 is SEHNR and CDR2 FQNEAQ (reference sequence). CDR3 protein: CASSLTTGQETQYF. CDR3 nucleotide sequence: TGTGCCAGCAGCTTAACGACAGGCCAAGAGACCCAGTACTTC.

The chain carries TRBV2 and TRBJ2-1; 10 nucleotides line up with TRBD2. The CDR3 is 17 amino acids. Trimming at V came to 1 base and at J to 3 bases, leaving 6 bases not matched to a gene. Germline V gene data show CDR1 as SNHLY and CDR2 as FYNNEI. This CDR3 is CASSEVVRTSGYNEQFF. DNA of the CDR3: TGTGCCAGCAGTGAAGTCGTCAGGACTAGCGGCTACAATGAGCAGTTCTTC.

The chain combines TRBV12-5 with TRBJ2-1; no clear D. The CDR3 is 17 amino acids. Germline CDR1 reads LGHNT; CDR2 reads FRNRAP. The V gene lost 3 bases and the J gene lost 5 bases, with 20 bases spanning the gap. The CDR3 loop is CASGFETRTAKDNEQFF. CDR3 DNA sequence: TGTGCTAGTGGTTTTGAAACCAGAACCGCTAAGGACAATGAGCAGTTCTTC.

This clonotype occurred a few times. The chain combines TRBV5-4 with TRBJ2-3; 14 bases line up with TRBD2. Germline V gene lookup returns CDR1 SGHNT and CDR2 YYREEE (reference sequence). J was trimmed by 11 bases and V by 2 bases; bases with no gene match: 13. The CDR3 is made up of 17 amino acids. The CDR3 nucleotides are TGTGCCAGCAGCTTCGGACCGACTAGCGGGAGGGCCGAGGGGCAGTATTTT. It translates to CASSFGPTSGRAEGQYF.

This chain uses TRBV12-3 or TRBV12-4 with TRBJ1-1; no clear D. The CDR3 loop spans 14 amino acids. V lost 4 bases and J lost 0, with 9 bases in between. As DNA, the CDR3 is TGTGCCAGCAGTTCGACAATAATGAACACTGAAGCTTTCTTT. Encoded protein: CASSSTIMNTEAFF.

The table lists this clonotype with many counts. The chain carries TRBV4-1 and TRBJ2-1; 9 bases fit TRBD2. In germline, CDR1 is MGHRA, CDR2 YSYEKL. The V segment lost 1 base and the J segment 6 bases; nucleotides outside the gene matches: 4. The CDR3 contains 15 residues. CDR3 residues: CASSQGTSEVNEQFF. The CDR3 DNA sequence: TGCGCCAGCAGCCAAGGGACTAGCGAGGTCAATGAGCAGTTCTTC.

In its sample, this clonotype was seen many times. CDR3 amino acids: CSVPSLGTYNEQFF. Here the CDR3 DNA reads TGCAGCGTTCCTTCTCTAGGGACGTACAATGAGCAGTTCTTC. The chain couples TRBV29-1 to TRBJ2-1, with D perhaps matching TRBD1 or TRBD2 (5 bases each). The V end was cut by 5 bases, the J end by 4 bases, with 15 bases between. The length of the CDR3 is 14 residues. Germline lookup yields CDR1 SQVTM and CDR2 ANQGSEA.

CDR3 bases: TGTGCCAGCAGCGTAGCCGGAACGGAGACCCTAAATGGCTACACCTTC. Encoded protein: CASSVAGTETLNGYTF. This chain connects TRBV9 to TRBJ1-2; no firm D call. V lost 0 bases to trimming and J lost 6 bases, with 18 bases between them. The CDR3 consists of 16 residues. Germline V gene sequence: CDR1 SGDLS, CDR2 YYNGEE.

The CDR3 DNA is TGTGCCAGCAGTTACGAGGGGAACACTGAAGCTTTCTTT. Residues: CASSYEGNTEAFF. V usage is TRBV6-5 and J usage is TRBJ1-1; D remains ambiguous. In germline, CDR1 is MNHEY, CDR2 SVGAGI. V was shortened by 2 bases and J by 1 base, with 5 bases between the two germline ends. The CDR3 extends over 13 amino acids.

The chain uses TRBV20-1 and TRBJ2-3; D is unresolved. Trimming removed 6 bases at V and 4 bases at J, with 17 bases between. Germline V gene sequence: CDR1 DFQATT, CDR2 SNEGSKA (reference sequence). The CDR3 has 14 amino acids. CDR3: CSAKPLERADTQYF. As DNA, the CDR3 is TGCAGTGCGAAACCTTTAGAGCGCGCAGATACGCAGTATTTT.